This TCR beta chain was identified during a study of siplizumab effects on memory and regulatory T cells. The germline CDR1 and CDR2 sequences are MNHNY and SVGAGI (reference sequence). The CDR3 is 13 residues long. With 0 bases removed from V and 7 bases from J, the gap between germline ends came to 10 bases. Only in-frame clones appear in the TCRdb table, and some are missing; sequencing was by immunoSEQ multiplex PCR. The sample holds over 85,000 clones; roughly 92% are singletons and the top ten take under 1.5%. V is TRBV6-6 and J is TRBJ2-7; D is unresolved. Material: CD4+ T cells sorted from blood. This receptor was identified in a human donor in good health. The CDR3 loop reads CASSYSPSAEQYF. The CDR3 DNA reads as TGTGCCAGCAGTTACTCGCCAAGTGCTGAGCAGTACTTC.